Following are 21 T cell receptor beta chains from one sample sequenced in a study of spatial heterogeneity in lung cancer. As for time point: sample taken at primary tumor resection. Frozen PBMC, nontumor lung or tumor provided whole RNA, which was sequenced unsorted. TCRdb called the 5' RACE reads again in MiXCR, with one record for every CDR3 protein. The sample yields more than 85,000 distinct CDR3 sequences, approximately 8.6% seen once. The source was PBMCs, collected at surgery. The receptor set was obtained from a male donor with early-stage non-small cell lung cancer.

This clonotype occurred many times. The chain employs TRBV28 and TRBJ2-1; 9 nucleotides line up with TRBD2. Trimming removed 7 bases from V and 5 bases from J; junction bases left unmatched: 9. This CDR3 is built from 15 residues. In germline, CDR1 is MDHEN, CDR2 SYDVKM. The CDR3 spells CASIPAGGWDNEQFF. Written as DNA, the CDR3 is TGTGCCAGCATCCCAGCGGGAGGCTGGGACAATGAGCAGTTCTTC. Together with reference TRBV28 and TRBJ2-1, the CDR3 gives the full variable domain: DVKVTQSSRYLVKRTGEKVFLECVQDMDHENMFWYRQDPGLGLRLIYFSYDVKMKEKGDIPEGYSVSREKKERFSLILESASTNQTSMYLCASIPAGGWDNEQFFGPGTRLTVL.

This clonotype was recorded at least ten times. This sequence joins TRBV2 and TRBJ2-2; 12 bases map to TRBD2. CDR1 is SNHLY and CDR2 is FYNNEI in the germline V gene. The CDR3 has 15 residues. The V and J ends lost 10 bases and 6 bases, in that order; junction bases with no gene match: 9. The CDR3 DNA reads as TGTGCCACCAGGGGGACTAGCGGGCCCGCCGGGGAGCTGTTTTTT. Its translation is CATRGTSGPAGELFF.

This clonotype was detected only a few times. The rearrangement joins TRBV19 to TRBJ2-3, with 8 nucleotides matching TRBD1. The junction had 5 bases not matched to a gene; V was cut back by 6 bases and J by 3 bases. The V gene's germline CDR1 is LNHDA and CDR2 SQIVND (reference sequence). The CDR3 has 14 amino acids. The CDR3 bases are TGTGCCAGTAGAAACAGGGGGGAAACAGATACGCAGTATTTT. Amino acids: CASRNRGETDTQYF.

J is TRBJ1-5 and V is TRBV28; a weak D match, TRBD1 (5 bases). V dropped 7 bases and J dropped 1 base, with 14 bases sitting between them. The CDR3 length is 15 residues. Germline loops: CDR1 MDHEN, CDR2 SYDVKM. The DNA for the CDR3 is TGTGCCAGCAAAGGGGCGGTATCAAGCAATCAGCCCCAGCATTTT. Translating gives CASKGAVSSNQPQHF.

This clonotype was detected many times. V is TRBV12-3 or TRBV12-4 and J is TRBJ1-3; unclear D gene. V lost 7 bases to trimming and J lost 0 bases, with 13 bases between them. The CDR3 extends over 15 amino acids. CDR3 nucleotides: TGTGCCAGCAACAGATTGGTCACCTCTGGAAACACCATATATTTT. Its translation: CASNRLVTSGNTIYF.

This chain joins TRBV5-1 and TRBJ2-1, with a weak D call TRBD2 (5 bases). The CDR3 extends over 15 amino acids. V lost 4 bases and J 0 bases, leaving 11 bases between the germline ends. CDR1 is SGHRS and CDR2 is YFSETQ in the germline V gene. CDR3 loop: CASSQAASSYNEQFF. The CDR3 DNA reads TGCGCCAGCAGCCAAGCGGCGAGCTCCTACAATGAGCAGTTCTTC.

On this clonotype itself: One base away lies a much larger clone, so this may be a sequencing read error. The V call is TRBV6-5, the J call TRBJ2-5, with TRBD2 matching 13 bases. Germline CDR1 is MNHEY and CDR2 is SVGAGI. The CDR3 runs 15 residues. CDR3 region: CGSSGTSGAQETQYF. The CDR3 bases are TGTGGCAGCAGTGGGACTAGCGGGGCCCAAGAGACCCAGTACTTC.

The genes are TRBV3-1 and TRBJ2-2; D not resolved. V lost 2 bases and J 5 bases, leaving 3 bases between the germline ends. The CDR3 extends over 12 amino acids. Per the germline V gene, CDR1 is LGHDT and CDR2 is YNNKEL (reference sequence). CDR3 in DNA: TGTGCCAGCAGCCAACGTACCGGGGAGCTGTTTTTT. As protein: CASSQRTGELFF.

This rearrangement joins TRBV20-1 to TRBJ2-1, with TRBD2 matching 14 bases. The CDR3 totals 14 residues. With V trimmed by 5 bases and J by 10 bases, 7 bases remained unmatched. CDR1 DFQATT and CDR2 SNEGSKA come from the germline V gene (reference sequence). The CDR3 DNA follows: TGCAGTGCTGCGACTAGCGGGAGGGTGGGGGAGCAGTTCTTC. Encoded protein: CSAATSGRVGEQFF.

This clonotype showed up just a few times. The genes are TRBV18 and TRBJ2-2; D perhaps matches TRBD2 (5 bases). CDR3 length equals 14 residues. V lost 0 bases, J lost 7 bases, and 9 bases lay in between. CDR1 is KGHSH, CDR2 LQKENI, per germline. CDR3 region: CASSPPGRGGELFF. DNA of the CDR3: TGTGCCAGCTCACCACCGGGGAGAGGCGGGGAGCTGTTTTTT.

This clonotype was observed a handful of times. The CDR3 protein is CSVGMWGLNTEAFF. As DNA, the CDR3 is TGCAGCGTTGGGATGTGGGGCCTGAACACTGAAGCTTTCTTT. The gene calls are TRBV29-1 and TRBJ1-1; D might be TRBD1 (5 bases). The CDR3 covers 14 residues. Trimming removed 4 bases from V and 0 bases from J, with 12 bases in between. Germline loops: CDR1 SQVTM, CDR2 ANQGSEA.

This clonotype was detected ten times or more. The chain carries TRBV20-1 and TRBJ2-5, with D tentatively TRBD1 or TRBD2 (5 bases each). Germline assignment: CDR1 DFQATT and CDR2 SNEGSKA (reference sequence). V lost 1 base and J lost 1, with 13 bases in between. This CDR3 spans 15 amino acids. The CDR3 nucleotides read TGCAGTGCTAGAGTCGGGACGAGAAGCCAAGAGACCCAGTACTTC. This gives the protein CSARVGTRSQETQYF.

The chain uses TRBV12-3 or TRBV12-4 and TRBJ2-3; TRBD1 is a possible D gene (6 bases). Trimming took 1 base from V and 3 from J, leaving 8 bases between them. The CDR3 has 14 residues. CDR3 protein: CASSLVGGTDTQYF. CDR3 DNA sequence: TGTGCCAGCAGTTTAGTAGGGGGAACAGATACGCAGTATTTT.

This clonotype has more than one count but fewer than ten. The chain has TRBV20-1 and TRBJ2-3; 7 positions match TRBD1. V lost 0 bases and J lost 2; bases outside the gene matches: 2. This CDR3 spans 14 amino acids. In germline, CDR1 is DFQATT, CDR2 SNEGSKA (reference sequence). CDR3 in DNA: TGCAGTGCTAGAGAGACAGGGCACACAGATACGCAGTATTTT. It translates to CSARETGHTDTQYF.

The CDR3 DNA reads TGCAGCGTTGAGGGGGACATGAGCTCCTACAATGAGCAGTTCTTC. It codes for CSVEGDMSSYNEQFF. The chain joins TRBV29-1 to TRBJ2-1; tentatively, D is TRBD1 (6 bases). The ends were cut back, 3 bases at V and 0 bases at J, with 12 bases in the middle. The CDR3 consists of 15 residues. Germline V CDR1 and CDR2: SQVTM, ANQGSEA.

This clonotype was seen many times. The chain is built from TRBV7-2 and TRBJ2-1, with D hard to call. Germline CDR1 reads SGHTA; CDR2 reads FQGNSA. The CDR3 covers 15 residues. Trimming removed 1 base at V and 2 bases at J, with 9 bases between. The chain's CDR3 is CASSLVPSTYNEQFF. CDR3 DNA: TGTGCCAGCAGCTTAGTGCCATCCACCTACAATGAGCAGTTCTTC.

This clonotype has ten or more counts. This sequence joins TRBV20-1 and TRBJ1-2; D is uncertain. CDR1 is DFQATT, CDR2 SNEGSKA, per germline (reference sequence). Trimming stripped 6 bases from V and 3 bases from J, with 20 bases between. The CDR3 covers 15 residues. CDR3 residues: CSAERGRSGDYGYTF. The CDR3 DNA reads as TGCAGTGCCGAACGAGGCCGGAGCGGGGACTATGGCTACACCTTC.

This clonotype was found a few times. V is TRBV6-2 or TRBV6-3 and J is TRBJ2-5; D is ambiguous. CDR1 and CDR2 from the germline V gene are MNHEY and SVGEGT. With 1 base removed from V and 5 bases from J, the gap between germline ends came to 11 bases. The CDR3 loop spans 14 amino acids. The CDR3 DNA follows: TGTGCCAGCAGTTACTATGGGGTTGAGGAGACCCAGTACTTC. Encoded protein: CASSYYGVEETQYF.

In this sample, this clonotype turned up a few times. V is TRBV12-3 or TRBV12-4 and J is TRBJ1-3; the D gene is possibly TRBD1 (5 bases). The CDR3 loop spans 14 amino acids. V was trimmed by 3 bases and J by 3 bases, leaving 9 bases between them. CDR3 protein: CASSFGGGGNTIYF. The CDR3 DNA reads TGTGCCAGCAGTTTTGGGGGGGGTGGAAACACCATATATTTT.

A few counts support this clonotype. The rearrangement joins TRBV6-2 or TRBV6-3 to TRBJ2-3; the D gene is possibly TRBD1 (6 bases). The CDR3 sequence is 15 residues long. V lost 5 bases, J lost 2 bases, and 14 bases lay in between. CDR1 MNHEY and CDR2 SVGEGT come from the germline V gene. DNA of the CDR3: TGTGCCAGCAGTGACAGGTCCTACTCCACAGATACGCAGTATTTT. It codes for CASSDRSYSTDTQYF.

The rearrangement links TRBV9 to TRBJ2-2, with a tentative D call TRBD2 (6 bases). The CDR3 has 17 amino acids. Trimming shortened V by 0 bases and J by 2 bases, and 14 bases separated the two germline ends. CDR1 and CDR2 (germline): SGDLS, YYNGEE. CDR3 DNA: TGTGCCAGCAGCGTAGGTAACGCGCGGGGAAACACCGGGGAGCTGTTTTTT. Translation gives CASSVGNARGNTGELFF.